A selection of T cell receptor beta chains follows, all from one sample in a study of T cell responses to AZD1222 COVID-19 vaccine. Only in-frame clones appear in the TCRdb table, and some are missing; sequencing was by immunoSEQ multiplex PCR. The table has over 100,000 clones, roughly 92% seen once; the top ten hold roughly 4.7%. The sample consisted of peripheral blood, taken on day 0 of AZD1222 vaccination. All receptors come from an adult in good health. Both conserved end residues are part of each CDR3. A D gene is named only where the DNA matches it firmly. The size field is filled for only some rows; it gives once, few, many or a size class.

TRBV5-8	-	TRBJ1-2	once	TGTGCCAGCAGCTCGGGAGCTAGGGGACACACGTCGAACTATGGCTACACCTTC	CASSSGARGHTSNYGYTF
TRBV14	TRBD1	TRBJ2-3	-	TGTGCCAGCAGCCAAGATCTTAAACGTTGGGGACAGGGGATAGATACGCAGTATTTT	CASSQDLKRWGQGIDTQYF
TRBV7-3	-	TRBJ1-1	-	TGTGCCAGCAGCTTAGGGGTTCGGGGCACTGAAGCTTTCTTT	CASSLGVRGTEAFF
TRBV9	TRBD1	TRBJ1-4	-	TGTGCCAGCAGCTACGGGACAGACGGGTGGGGTAATGAAAAACTGTTTTTT	CASSYGTDGWGNEKLFF
TRBV4-2	-	TRBJ1-4	-	TGTGCCAGCAGCCCTGAATGGGTGGGAGGTAATGAAAAACTGTTTTTT	CASSPEWVGGNEKLFF
TRBV6-5	TRBD1	TRBJ1-2	-	TGTGCCAGCAGTTACTCCCAGGGGGCGCGAGGCTACACCTTC	CASSYSQGARGYTF
TRBV7-6	-	TRBJ2-7	once	TGTGCCAGCAGCTTAGAACAAGGGATGTTGAGGGGCTCCTACGAGCAGTACTTC	CASSLEQGMLRGSYEQYF
TRBV7-2	-	TRBJ1-1	-	TGTGCCAGCAGCTCACTAAGTTTGAACACTGAAGCTTTCTTT	CASSSLSLNTEAFF
TRBV30	-	TRBJ1-5	-	TGTGCCTGGAGTACGTACGGCAATCAGCCCCAGCATTTT	CAWSTYGNQPQHF
TRBV10-2	-	TRBJ2-7	-	TGCGCCAGCAGTTCTAGTTTGTACGAGCAGTACTTC	CASSSSLYEQYF
TRBV28	-	TRBJ1-4	once	TGTGCCAGCAATCCCCGAGGACTGAGATCAACTAATGAAAAACTGTTTTTT	CASNPRGLRSTNEKLFF
TRBV5-1	-	TRBJ2-7	-	TGCGCCAGCAGCCCAACAGGGAGGTCCTACGAGCAGTACTTC	CASSPTGRSYEQYF
TRBV18	TRBD1	TRBJ1-1	-	TGTGCCAGCTCACCAATGGGACAGGAGGCTTTCTTT	CASSPMGQEAFF
TRBV19	-	TRBJ2-3	-	TGTGCCAGTAGTACCGCAGATACGCAGTATTTT	CASSTADTQYF
TRBV30	-	TRBJ1-6	-	TGTGCCTGGGGAGGGACGGGATCTCCCCTCCACTTT	CAWGGTGSPLHF
TRBV5-5	-	TRBJ1-2	-	TGTGCCAGCAGCGTCGGGACTGCCAGGGTTGGCTACACCTTC	CASSVGTARVGYTF
TRBV7-9	-	TRBJ1-1	-	TGTGCCAGCAGCCTTCGTAGCAGGGTGAACACTGAAGCTTTCTTT	CASSLRSRVNTEAFF
TRBV5-6	TRBD1	TRBJ1-4	once	TGTGCCAGCAGCCACCAGGGGGAACTGTTTTTT	CASSHQGELFF
TRBV6-5	-	TRBJ1-2	-	TGTGCCAGCAGGGCGGGAGGGACAAACTATGGCTACACCTTC	CASRAGGTNYGYTF
TRBV28	-	TRBJ1-5	-	TGTGCCAGCAGTCTCGCGCAGGAGAGCAATCAGCCCCAGCATTTT	CASSLAQESNQPQHF
TRBV30	-	TRBJ1-5	-	TGTGCCTGGAGTGTAGGGATGTATCAGCCCCAGCATTTT	CAWSVGMYQPQHF
TRBV19	TRBD1	TRBJ1-6	-	TGTGCCAGTACCGATGGGACAGCGCCCTCCCCTTCCCGCCATAATTCACCCCTCCACTTT	CASTDGTAPSPSRHNSPLHF
TRBV4-3	-	TRBJ2-2	-	TGCGCCAGCAGCCTCGGACAGTTCACCGGGGAGCTGTTTTTT	CASSLGQFTGELFF
TRBV29-1	TRBD1	TRBJ1-4	-	TGCAGCGCGATGACAGGGCTTAATGAAAAACTGTTTTTT	CSAMTGLNEKLFF
TRBV28	-	TRBJ1-2	-	TGTGCCAGCAGTTCTAGCCCAATTGATGGCTACACCTTC	CASSSSPIDGYTF
TRBV5-6	-	TRBJ1-3	-	TGTGCCAGCAGCTTTGCAGGTAGCTCTGGAAACACCATATATTTT	CASSFAGSSGNTIYF
TRBV25-1	TRBD2	TRBJ2-1	-	TGTGCCAGCAGTGGGAGCGGGGGGTCCTACAATGAGCAGTTCTTC	CASSGSGGSYNEQFF
TRBV10-3	-	TRBJ1-1	-	TGTGCCATCAGTGATGGGGGGAACACTGAAGCTTTCTTT	CAISDGGNTEAFF
TRBV19	TRBD2	TRBJ2-3	-	TGTGCGAGTACTAGCGGCACCACAGATACGCAGTATTTT	CASTSGTTDTQYF
TRBV2	-	TRBJ2-5	-	TGTGCCGGCAGGGTCAAAGAGACCCAGTACTTC	CAGRVKETQYF
TRBV2	-	TRBJ2-7	-	TGTGCCAGCAGTGAAGGGAGGGACGACGAGCAGTACTTC	CASSEGRDDEQYF
TRBV6-1	TRBD1	TRBJ1-5	-	TGTGCCAGCAGTGAACGTGGGACAGGGCGATATAGCAATCAGCCCCAGCATTTT	CASSERGTGRYSNQPQHF
TRBV6-5	-	TRBJ2-7	-	TGTGCCAGCAGTTACGGGGCGGGGCGGGTAGAGCAGTACTTC	CASSYGAGRVEQYF
TRBV6-1	-	TRBJ1-5	-	TGTGCCAGCAGTGAAGGGGGGGCCTGGGGTCAGCCCCAGCATTTT	CASSEGGAWGQPQHF
TRBV15	-	TRBJ1-5	-	TGTGCCACCAGCAGAGAGTCCGCAGGGGCTAGCAATCAGCCCCAGCATTTT	CATSRESAGASNQPQHF
TRBV4-2	-	TRBJ1-5	once	TGTGCCAGCAGCCAAGATGTTAGACAGAACAATCAGCCCCAGCATTTT	CASSQDVRQNNQPQHF
TRBV19	-	TRBJ1-2	-	TGTGCCAGTAGGGATACAGGGATGACAAAGAGAGGCTACACCTTC	CASRDTGMTKRGYTF
TRBV24-1	-	TRBJ2-3	-	TGTGCCACCAGTGCGGGGCGGAGCACAGATACGCAGTATTTT	CATSAGRSTDTQYF
TRBV6-5	-	TRBJ1-6	-	TGTGCCAGCAGTTCCGTCCCGGGATACCAATCACCCCTCCACTTT	CASSSVPGYQSPLHF
TRBV7-9	TRBD1	TRBJ1-4	-	TGTGCCAGCAGCTTGGGACAGGGAGACGAAAAACTGTTTTTT	CASSLGQGDEKLFF
TRBV7-9	TRBD1	TRBJ1-2	-	TGTGCCAGCAGCTTTATTGGACAGGGAGATAACTATGGCTACACCTTC	CASSFIGQGDNYGYTF
TRBV7-2	TRBD2	TRBJ2-2	-	TGTGCCAGCAGCTCCGGACTAGCGACGAACACCGGGGAGCTGTTTTTT	CASSSGLATNTGELFF